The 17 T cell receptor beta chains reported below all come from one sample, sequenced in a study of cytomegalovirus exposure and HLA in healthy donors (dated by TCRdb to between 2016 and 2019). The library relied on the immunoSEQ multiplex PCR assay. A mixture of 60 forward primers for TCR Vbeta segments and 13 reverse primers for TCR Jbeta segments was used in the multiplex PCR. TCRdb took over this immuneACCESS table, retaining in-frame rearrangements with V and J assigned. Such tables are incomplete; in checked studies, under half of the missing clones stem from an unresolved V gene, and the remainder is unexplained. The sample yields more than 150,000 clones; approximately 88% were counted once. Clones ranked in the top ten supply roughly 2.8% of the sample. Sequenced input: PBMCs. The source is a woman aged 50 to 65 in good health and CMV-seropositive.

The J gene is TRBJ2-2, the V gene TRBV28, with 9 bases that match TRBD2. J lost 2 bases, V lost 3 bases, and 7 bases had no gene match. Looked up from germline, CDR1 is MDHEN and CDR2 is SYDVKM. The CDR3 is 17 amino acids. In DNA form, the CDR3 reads TGTGCCAGCAGTTTTTCTAGCGGGGAAGTAAACACCGGGGAGCTGTTTTTT. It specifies CASSFSSGEVNTGELFF.

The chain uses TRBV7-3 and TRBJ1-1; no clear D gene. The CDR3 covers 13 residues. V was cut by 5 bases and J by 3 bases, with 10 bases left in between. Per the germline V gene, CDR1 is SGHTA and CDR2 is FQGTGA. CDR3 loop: CASSPLLDTEAFF. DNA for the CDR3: TGTGCCAGCAGCCCCCTCCTCGACACTGAAGCTTTCTTT.

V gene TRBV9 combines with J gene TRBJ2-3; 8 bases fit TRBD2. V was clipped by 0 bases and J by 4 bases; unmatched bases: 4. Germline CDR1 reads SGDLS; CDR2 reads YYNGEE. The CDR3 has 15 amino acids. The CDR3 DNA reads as TGTGCCAGCAGCGTAGGAAGCGGGGGCTCAGATACGCAGTATTTT. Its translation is CASSVGSGGSDTQYF.

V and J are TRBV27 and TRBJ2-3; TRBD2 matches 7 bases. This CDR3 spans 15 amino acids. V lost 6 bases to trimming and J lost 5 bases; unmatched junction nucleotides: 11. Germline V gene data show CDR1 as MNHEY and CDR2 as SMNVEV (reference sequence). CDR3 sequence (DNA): TGTGCCAGCAGGGATAGGGCGGGAGACAGAGATACGCAGTATTTT. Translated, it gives CASRDRAGDRDTQYF.

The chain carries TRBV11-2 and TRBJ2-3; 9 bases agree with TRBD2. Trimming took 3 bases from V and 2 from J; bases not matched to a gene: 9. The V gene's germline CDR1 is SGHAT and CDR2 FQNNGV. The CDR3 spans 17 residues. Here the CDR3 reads CASSLRSLAGITDTQYF. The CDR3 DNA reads TGTGCCAGCAGCTTGAGATCGCTAGCGGGGATCACAGATACGCAGTATTTT.

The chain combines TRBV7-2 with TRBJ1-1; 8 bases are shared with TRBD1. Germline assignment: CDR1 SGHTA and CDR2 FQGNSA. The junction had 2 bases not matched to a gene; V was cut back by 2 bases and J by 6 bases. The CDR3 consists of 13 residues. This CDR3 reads CASSLQGAAEAFF. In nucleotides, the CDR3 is TGTGCCAGCAGCTTACAGGGGGCCGCTGAAGCTTTCTTT.

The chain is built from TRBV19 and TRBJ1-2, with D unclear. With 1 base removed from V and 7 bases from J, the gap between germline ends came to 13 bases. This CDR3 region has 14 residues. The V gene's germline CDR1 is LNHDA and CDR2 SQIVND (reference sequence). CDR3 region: CASSIGEMRVGYTF. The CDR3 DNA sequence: TGTGCCAGTAGTATAGGGGAAATGAGGGTTGGCTACACCTTC.

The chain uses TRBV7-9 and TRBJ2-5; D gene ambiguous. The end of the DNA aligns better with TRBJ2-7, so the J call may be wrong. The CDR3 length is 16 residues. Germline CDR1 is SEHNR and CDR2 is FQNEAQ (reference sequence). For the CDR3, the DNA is TGTGCCAGCAGCTTAGTTAGGTACGGCGGCTCCTACGAGCAGTACTTC. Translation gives CASSLVRYGGSYEQYF.

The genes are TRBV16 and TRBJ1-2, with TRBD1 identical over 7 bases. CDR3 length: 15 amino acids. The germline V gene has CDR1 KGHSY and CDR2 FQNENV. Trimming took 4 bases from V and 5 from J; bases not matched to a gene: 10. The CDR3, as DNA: TGTGCCAGCAGCCCCCCGGGACAGAAATCATATGGCTACACCTTC. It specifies CASSPPGQKSYGYTF.

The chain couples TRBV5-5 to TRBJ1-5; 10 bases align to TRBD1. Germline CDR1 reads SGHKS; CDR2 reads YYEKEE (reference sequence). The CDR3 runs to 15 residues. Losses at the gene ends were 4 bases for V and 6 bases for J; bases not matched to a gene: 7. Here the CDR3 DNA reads TGTGCCAGCAGCCCGGGGACAGGGGCCGGTCAGCCCCAGCATTTT. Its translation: CASSPGTGAGQPQHF. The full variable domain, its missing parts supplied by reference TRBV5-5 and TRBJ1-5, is DAGVTQSPTHLIKTRGQQVTLRCSPISGHKSVSWYQQVLGQGPQFIFQYYEKEERGRGNFPDRFSARQFPNYSSELNVNALLLGDSALYLCASSPGTGAGQPQHFGDGTRLSIL.

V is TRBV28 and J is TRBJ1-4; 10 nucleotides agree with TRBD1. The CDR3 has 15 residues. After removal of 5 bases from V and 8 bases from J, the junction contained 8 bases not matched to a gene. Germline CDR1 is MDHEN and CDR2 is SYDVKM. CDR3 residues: CASSTTGTGAEKLFF. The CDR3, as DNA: TGTGCCAGCAGTACCACCGGGACAGGGGCCGAAAAACTGTTTTTT. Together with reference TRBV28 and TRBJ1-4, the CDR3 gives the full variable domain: DVKVTQSSRYLVKRTGEKVFLECVQDMDHENMFWYRQDPGLGLRLIYFSYDVKMKEKGDIPEGYSVSREKKERFSLILESASTNQTSMYLCASSTTGTGAEKLFFGSGTQLSVL.

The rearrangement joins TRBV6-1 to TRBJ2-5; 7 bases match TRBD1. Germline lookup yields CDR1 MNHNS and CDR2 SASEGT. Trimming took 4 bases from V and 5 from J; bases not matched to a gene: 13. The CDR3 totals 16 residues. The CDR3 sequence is CASSGATGSIQETQYF. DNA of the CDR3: TGTGCCAGCAGTGGAGCGACAGGGTCTATCCAGGAGACCCAGTACTTC.

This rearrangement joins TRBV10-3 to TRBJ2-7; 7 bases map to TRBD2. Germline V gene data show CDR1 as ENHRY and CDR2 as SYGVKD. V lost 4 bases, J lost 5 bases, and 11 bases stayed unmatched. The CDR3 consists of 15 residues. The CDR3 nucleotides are TGTGCCATCAGTGTAGAGGACGGACTAGTAGACGAGCAGTACTTC. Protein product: CAISVEDGLVDEQYF.

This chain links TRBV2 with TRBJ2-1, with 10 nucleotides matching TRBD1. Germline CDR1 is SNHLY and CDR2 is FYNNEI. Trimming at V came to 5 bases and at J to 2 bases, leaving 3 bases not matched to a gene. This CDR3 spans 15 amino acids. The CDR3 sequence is CASSSDRGPYNEQFF. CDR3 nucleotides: TGTGCCAGCAGTTCCGACAGGGGGCCCTACAATGAGCAGTTCTTC.

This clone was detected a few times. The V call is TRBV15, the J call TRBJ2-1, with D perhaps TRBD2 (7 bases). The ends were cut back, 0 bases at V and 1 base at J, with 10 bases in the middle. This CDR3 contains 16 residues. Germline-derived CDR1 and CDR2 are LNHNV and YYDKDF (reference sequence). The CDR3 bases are TGTGCCACCAGCAGAGATAAGGGGGGGTCCTACAATGAGCAGTTCTTC. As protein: CATSRDKGGSYNEQFF.

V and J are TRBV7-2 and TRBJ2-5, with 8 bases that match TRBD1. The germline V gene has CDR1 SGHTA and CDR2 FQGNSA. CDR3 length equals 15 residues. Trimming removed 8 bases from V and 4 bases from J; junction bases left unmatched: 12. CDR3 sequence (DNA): TGTGCCAGCCACCGCCTTACAGGGGGTGGAGAGACCCAGTACTTC. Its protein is CASHRLTGGGETQYF.

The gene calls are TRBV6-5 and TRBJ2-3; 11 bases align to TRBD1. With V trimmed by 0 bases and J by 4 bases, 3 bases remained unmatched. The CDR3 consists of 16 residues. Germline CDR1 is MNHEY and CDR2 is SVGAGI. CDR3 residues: CASSYSGQGGSDTQYF. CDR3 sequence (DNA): TGTGCCAGCAGTTACTCGGGACAGGGGGGGTCAGATACGCAGTATTTT.